The 28 T cell receptor beta chains below all came from one sample that was sequenced in a study of Graves' ophthalmopathy and Graves' hyperthyroidism. TCR beta CDR3 amplification used RNA transcripts. First-round RT-PCR with HTBI primers preceded a second-round multiplex PCR. TCRdb itself ran the multiplex PCR reads through MiXCR, one entry per CDR3 protein. The sample yields around 1.1 million distinct CDR3 sequences, around a third seen once. Sequenced material: peripheral blood or thyroid tissue (not recorded which). The source is an adult man with Graves' hyperthyroidism.

The V and J genes are TRBV12-3 or TRBV12-4 and TRBJ2-6; unclear D gene. This CDR3 has 19 amino acids. Trimming cost V 4 bases and J 2 bases, with 21 bases left between them. CDR3 sequence (DNA): TGTGCCAGCAGTTACGTCTCAGCTCGTGGTTTTCCTGGGGCCAACGTCCTGACTTTC. Protein: CASSYVSARGFPGANVLTF.

The chain combines TRBV29-1 with TRBJ2-5, with D maybe TRBD1 (5 bases). The CDR3 has 13 residues. Trimming removed 4 bases from V and 7 bases from J, with 16 bases in between. Germline assignment: CDR1 SQVTM and CDR2 ANQGSEA. This CDR3 reads CSVGKDTFGTQYF. The CDR3 DNA reads TGCAGCGTTGGAAAGGACACGTTTGGGACCCAGTACTTC.

This clonotype was seen many times. This rearrangement joins TRBV4-1 to TRBJ1-6; TRBD1 matches at 9 bases. Losses at the gene ends were 1 base for V and 6 bases for J; bases not matched to a gene: 1. CDR3 length equals 15 residues. Germline-derived CDR1 and CDR2 are MGHRA and YSYEKL. Here the CDR3 reads CASSQGDRANSPLHF. For the CDR3, the DNA is TGCGCCAGCAGCCAAGGGGACAGGGCTAATTCACCCCTCCACTTT.

Ten or more counts support this clonotype. The genes are TRBV19 and TRBJ2-7, with TRBD1 matching 7 bases. With V trimmed by 0 bases and J by 3 bases, 5 bases remained unmatched. Per germline, CDR1 LNHDA and CDR2 SQIVND (reference sequence). The CDR3 loop spans 15 amino acids. CDR3 amino acids: CASSIDGTVGYEQYF. CDR3 nucleotides: TGTGCCAGTAGTATAGACGGGACAGTTGGCTACGAGCAGTACTTC.

The table lists this clonotype with a few counts. This rearrangement joins TRBV18 to TRBJ1-2; 7 bases agree with TRBD1. The V segment lost 6 bases and the J segment 0 bases; nucleotides outside the gene matches: 7. Germline assignment: CDR1 KGHSH and CDR2 LQKENI. The length of the CDR3 is 15 residues. CDR3 loop: CASSPRDRPNYGYTF. The CDR3 DNA reads TGTGCCAGCTCGCCCCGGGACAGACCTAACTATGGCTACACCTTC.

This clonotype was detected once. The chain uses TRBV20-1 and TRBJ1-5, with 10 nucleotides matching TRBD1. Losses at the gene ends were 1 base for V and 6 bases for J; bases not matched to a gene: 6. CDR3 size: 15 residues. CDR1 and CDR2 from the germline V gene are DFQATT and SNEGSKA (reference sequence). The CDR3 DNA follows: TGCAGTGCTAGAGGCCCGGGACAGGGGTTTCAGCCCCAGCATTTT. Translating gives CSARGPGQGFQPQHF.

This clonotype was seen ten or more times. V gene TRBV9 combines with J gene TRBJ1-1, with 9 bases that match TRBD1. The junction had 6 bases not matched to a gene; V was cut back by 3 bases and J by 3 bases. The germline V gene has CDR1 SGDLS and CDR2 YYNGEE. This CDR3 has 15 residues. CDR3 nucleotides: TGTGCCAGCAGCGGAAACAGGGGGCTCGACACTGAAGCTTTCTTT. This gives the protein CASSGNRGLDTEAFF.

This clonotype was observed many times. This chain joins TRBV7-9 and TRBJ2-7; D possibly uses TRBD1 or TRBD2 (6 bases each). Germline CDR1 is SEHNR and CDR2 is FQNEAQ (reference sequence). The CDR3 sequence is 19 residues long. V was shortened by 2 bases and J by 4 bases, with 27 bases between the two germline ends. CDR3 coding DNA: TGTGCCAGCAGCTTACCCACCCACCTCAGGGACGGGGGCAATTACGAGCAGTACTTC. Translated: CASSLPTHLRDGGNYEQYF.

This clonotype was seen a few times. V is TRBV7-2 and J is TRBJ2-7; 7 positions match TRBD1. The CDR3 has 14 amino acids. CDR1 is SGHTA and CDR2 is FQGNSA in the germline V gene. After removal of 3 bases from V and 3 bases from J, the junction contained 5 bases not matched to a gene. CDR3 loop: CASSFRTGYYEQYF. The DNA for the CDR3 is TGTGCCAGCAGCTTTCGGACAGGTTACTACGAGCAGTACTTC.

A few counts support this clonotype. V is TRBV4-3 and J is TRBJ2-5; the match to TRBD1 covers 12 bases. The CDR3 is 16 amino acids. The V gene end was trimmed by 0 bases and the J gene end by 9 bases; junction bases not matched to a gene: 8. The germline gives CDR1 LGHNA, CDR2 YSLEER. The CDR3 DNA follows: TGCGCCAGCAGCCAAGATTTGGGGACAGGGGGCTTTCCCCAGTACTTC. It specifies CASSQDLGTGGFPQYF.

The V and J genes are TRBV4-3 and TRBJ2-5, with TRBD1 identical over 7 bases. V was clipped by 4 bases and J by 4 bases; unmatched bases: 9. The CDR3 is made up of 15 amino acids. Per germline, CDR1 LGHNA and CDR2 YSLEER. CDR3 region: CASSPAAAGGETQYF. DNA for the CDR3: TGCGCCAGCAGCCCCGCTGCTGCAGGGGGAGAGACCCAGTACTTC.

This clonotype came up a few times. This chain connects TRBV20-1 to TRBJ1-5; the match to TRBD1 covers 10 bases. The germline V gene has CDR1 DFQATT and CDR2 SNEGSKA (reference sequence). After removal of 4 bases from V and 0 bases from J, the junction contained 9 bases not matched to a gene. The CDR3 spans 17 residues. CDR3: CSATYTGQGSSNQPQHF. Written as DNA, the CDR3 is TGCAGTGCTACGTATACGGGACAGGGGAGTAGCAATCAGCCCCAGCATTTT.

The chain combines TRBV11-2 with TRBJ2-7; D is unresolved. V was shortened by 2 bases and J by 2 bases, with 13 bases between the two germline ends. Per the germline V gene, CDR1 is SGHAT and CDR2 is FQNNGV. The CDR3 loop spans 15 amino acids. CDR3 region: CASSLYAIGTYEQYF. The CDR3 nucleotides are TGTGCCAGCAGCTTATACGCTATAGGAACCTACGAGCAGTACTTC.

V and J are TRBV29-1 and TRBJ2-7, with 8 bases matching TRBD1. CDR1 is SQVTM, CDR2 ANQGSEA, per germline. This CDR3 has 13 amino acids. V lost 4 bases, J lost 9 bases, and 11 bases stayed unmatched. CDR3 coding DNA: TGCAGCGTTGTGGTCCAGGGGGCTGCCGGGCAGTACTTC. This translates into CSVVVQGAAGQYF.

The genes are TRBV7-8 and TRBJ2-5; tentatively, D is TRBD1 (5 bases). The CDR3 runs to 15 residues. Trimming took off 5 bases at V and 1 base at J, with 14 bases between the two ends. The germline V gene encodes CDR1 SGHVS and CDR2 FQNEAQ. In nucleotides, the CDR3 is TGTGCCAGCAGCCCACCGCGGACATTCCAAGAGACCCAGTACTTC. Translated: CASSPPRTFQETQYF.

The chain employs TRBV7-9 and TRBJ1-2, with TRBD1 matching over 10 bases. After removal of 5 bases from V and 8 bases from J, the junction contained 5 bases not matched to a gene. Germline V gives CDR1 SEHNR, CDR2 FQNEAQ (reference sequence). This CDR3 contains 13 residues. The chain's CDR3 is CASSGQGERGYTF. The CDR3 DNA follows: TGTGCCAGCAGCGGACAGGGGGAACGGGGCTACACCTTC.

The table lists this clonotype with many counts. The junction differs from germline at one of its ends, possibly a read error. The chain combines TRBV7-9 with TRBJ2-5, with TRBD1 as a possible D gene (5 bases). The CDR3 has 14 residues. Germline CDR1 SEHNR, CDR2 FQNEAQ (reference sequence). This CDR3 is CASSLRRDQETQYF. CDR3 DNA sequence: TGCGCCAGCAGCTTGCGCAGGGACCAAGAGACCCAGTACTTC.

As to this clonotype: Given a much more abundant clone one base away, this may be a read error. This chain joins TRBV10-3 and TRBJ2-5; 11 bases line up with TRBD1. The CDR3 contains 17 residues. Germline-derived CDR1 and CDR2 are ENHRY and SYGVKD. V lost 5 bases, J lost 1 base, and 9 bases stayed unmatched. CDR3 region: CAISYRTGGFGQETQYF. The CDR3 DNA follows: TGTGCCATCAGTTACAGGACAGGGGGCTTTGGCCAAGAGACCCAGTACTTC.

Only a few counts were recorded for this clonotype. The chain is built from TRBV7-2 and TRBJ1-1, with a tentative D call TRBD1 (6 bases). CDR3 length equals 11 residues. Germline assignment: CDR1 SGHTA and CDR2 FQGNSA. Trimming took 5 bases from V and 11 from J, leaving 12 bases between them. The chain's CDR3 is CASSPPRGAFF. CDR3 nucleotide sequence: TGTGCCAGCAGCCCCCCCAGGGGTGCTTTCTTT.

This clonotype was seen at least ten times. The V gene is TRBV5-1, the J gene TRBJ2-6; D perhaps matches TRBD2 (5 bases). Trimming removed 4 bases from V and 0 bases from J, with 8 bases in between. Germline CDR1 is SGHRS and CDR2 is YFSETQ. The CDR3 sequence is 15 residues long. The CDR3, as DNA: TGCGCCAGCAGCGAGGGCTTCTCTGGGGCCAACGTCCTGACTTTC. Encoded protein: CASSEGFSGANVLTF. Variable domain in full (rest from reference TRBV5-1 and TRBJ2-6): KAGVTQTPRYLIKTRGQQVTLSCSPISGHRSVSWYQQTPGQGLQFLFEYFSETQRNKGNFPGRFSGRQFSNSRSEMNVSTLELGDSALYLCASSEGFSGANVLTFGAGSRLTVL.

This clonotype showed up many times. The chain links TRBV6-1 to TRBJ2-7; D perhaps matches TRBD1 (6 bases). The CDR3 is 12 amino acids. The V end was cut by 7 bases, the J end by 4 bases, with 11 bases between. Germline-derived CDR1 and CDR2 are MNHNS and SASEGT. Here the CDR3 reads CASTIQGYEQYF. The CDR3 coding sequence is TGTGCCAGCACTATACAGGGATACGAGCAGTACTTC.

Concerning this clonotype: A clone one base away is much larger, so this may be a read error. The CDR3 nucleotides read TGTGCCAGCAGTCGAGGTCCACCCCTCCACTTT. It specifies CASSRGPPLHF. The chain is built from TRBV12-3 or TRBV12-4 and TRBJ1-6; D is ambiguous. V was pared by 5 bases and J by 11 bases, with 7 bases between. This CDR3 contains 11 residues.

This chain links TRBV25-1 with TRBJ2-7; 10 bases fit TRBD2. Per germline, CDR1 MGHDK and CDR2 SYGVNS. The CDR3 has 15 residues. V trimming: 5 bases; J trimming: 6 bases; junction bases outside the gene matches: 10. The CDR3 reads CASSPLLLAGAEQYF. The CDR3 region has the DNA TGTGCCAGCAGTCCCCTGCTGCTAGCGGGAGCCGAGCAGTACTTC.

Concerning this clonotype: A much larger clone lies one base from this, so it may be a read error. The rearrangement uses TRBV25-1 and TRBJ1-2; D perhaps matches TRBD1 (6 bases). The germline V gene encodes CDR1 MGHDK and CDR2 SYGVNS. Trimming cost V 3 bases and J 7 bases, with 18 bases left between them. This CDR3 comprises 15 residues. As DNA, the CDR3 is TGTGCCAGCAGTGAGACAGACAGGTTAGGACCTGGCTACACCTTC. It yields the protein CASSETDRLGPGYTF.

V usage is TRBV5-5 and J usage is TRBJ1-5; D perhaps matches TRBD1 (6 bases). Trimming removed 0 bases at V and 6 bases at J, with 13 bases between. CDR3 size: 15 residues. Germline V gene data show CDR1 as SGHKS and CDR2 as YYEKEE (reference sequence). The CDR3 DNA reads TGTGCCAGCAGCTTGGCCTCAGGGGATGGTCAGCCCCAGCATTTT. Translated, it gives CASSLASGDGQPQHF.

J is TRBJ2-7 and V is TRBV4-1, with D hard to call. This CDR3 has 14 amino acids. The germline CDR1 and CDR2 sequences are MGHRA and YSYEKL. Trimming left V 4 bases short and J 4 bases short, with 14 bases between. CDR3 loop: CASSPEPRGYEQYF. The CDR3 nucleotides are TGCGCCAGCAGCCCAGAGCCGAGAGGTTACGAGCAGTACTTC.

This clonotype was counted ten times or more. This sequence joins TRBV9 and TRBJ1-5; the D is unclear. The V end was cut by 4 bases, the J end by 6 bases, with 8 bases between. Germline loops: CDR1 SGDLS, CDR2 YYNGEE. This CDR3 has 12 residues. This chain's CDR3 is CASSQEGQPQHF. CDR3 nucleotides: TGTGCCAGCAGCCAAGAGGGTCAGCCCCAGCATTTT.

This clonotype came up many times. The chain carries TRBV12-3 or TRBV12-4 and TRBJ2-5, with D unresolved. V lost 7 bases, J lost 7 bases, and 16 bases lay in between. The CDR3 extends over 13 amino acids. The CDR3: CASTSTRAGTQYF. CDR3 DNA sequence: TGTGCCAGCACCTCGACACGGGCTGGGACCCAGTACTTC.